This T cell receptor beta chain derives from a study of T cells in Graves' hyperthyroidism and ophthalmopathy. TCR beta CDR3 region amplification was performed from RNA transcripts. The study used the HTBI primer set for a first-round RT-PCR of the TCR CDR3. TCRdb reprocessed the multiplex PCR reads with MiXCR, giving one entry per CDR3 protein. The sample has around 280,000 distinct CDR3 sequences, 12% to 15% seen once. This clonotype was seen only a few times. There are 15 residues in the CDR3. Trimming took 2 bases from V and 3 from J, leaving 11 bases between them. Germline V gene data show CDR1 as MNHNY and CDR2 as SVGAGI (reference sequence).

Source material: blood. The chain combines TRBV6-6 with TRBJ2-1; a weak D match, TRBD1 (6 bases). The TCR was taken from a woman aged 40 to 50 with Graves' hyperthyroidism. The CDR3 DNA sequence: TGTGCCAGCAGTTACACCACAGGGTACTACAATGAGCAGTTCTTC. This gives the protein CASSYTTGYYNEQFF.